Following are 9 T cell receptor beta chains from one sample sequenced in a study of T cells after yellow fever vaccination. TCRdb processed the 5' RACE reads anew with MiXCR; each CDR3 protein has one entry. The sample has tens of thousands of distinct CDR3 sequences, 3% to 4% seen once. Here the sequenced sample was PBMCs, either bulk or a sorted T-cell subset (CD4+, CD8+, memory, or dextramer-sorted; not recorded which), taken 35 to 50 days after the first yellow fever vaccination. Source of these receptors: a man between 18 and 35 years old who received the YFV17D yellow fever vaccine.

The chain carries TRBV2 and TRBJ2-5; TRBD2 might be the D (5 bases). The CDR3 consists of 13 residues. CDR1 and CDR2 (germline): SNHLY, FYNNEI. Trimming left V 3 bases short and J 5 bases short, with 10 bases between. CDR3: CASSESPGETQYF. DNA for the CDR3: TGTGCCAGCAGTGAGAGTCCGGGGGAGACCCAGTACTTC.

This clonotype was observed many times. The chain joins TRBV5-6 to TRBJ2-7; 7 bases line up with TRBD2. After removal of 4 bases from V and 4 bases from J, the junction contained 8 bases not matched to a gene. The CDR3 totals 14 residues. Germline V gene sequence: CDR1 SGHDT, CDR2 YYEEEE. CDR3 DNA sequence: TGTGCCAGCAGCAAGGGCGGGGGACGGTACGAGCAGTACTTC. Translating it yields CASSKGGGRYEQYF.

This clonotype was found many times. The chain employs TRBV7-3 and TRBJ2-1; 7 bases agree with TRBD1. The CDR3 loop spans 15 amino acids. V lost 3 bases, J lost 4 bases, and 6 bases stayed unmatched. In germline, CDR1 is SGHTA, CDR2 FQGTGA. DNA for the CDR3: TGTGCCAGCAGCTTCGAGGGACAGAGGTACAATGAGCAGTTCTTC. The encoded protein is CASSFEGQRYNEQFF.

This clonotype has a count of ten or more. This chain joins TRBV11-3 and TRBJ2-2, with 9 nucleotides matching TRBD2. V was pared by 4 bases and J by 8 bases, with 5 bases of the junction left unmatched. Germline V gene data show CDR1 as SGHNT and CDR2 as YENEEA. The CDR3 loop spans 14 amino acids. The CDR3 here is CASSYGLASGELFF. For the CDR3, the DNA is TGTGCCAGCAGCTACGGACTAGCGTCAGGGGAGCTGTTTTTT.

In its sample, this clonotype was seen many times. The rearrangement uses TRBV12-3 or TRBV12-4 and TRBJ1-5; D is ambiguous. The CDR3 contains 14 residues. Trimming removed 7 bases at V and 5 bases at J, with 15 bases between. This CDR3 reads CASTPQVGDQPQHF. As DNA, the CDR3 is TGTGCCAGCACCCCGCAGGTAGGAGATCAGCCCCAGCATTTT.

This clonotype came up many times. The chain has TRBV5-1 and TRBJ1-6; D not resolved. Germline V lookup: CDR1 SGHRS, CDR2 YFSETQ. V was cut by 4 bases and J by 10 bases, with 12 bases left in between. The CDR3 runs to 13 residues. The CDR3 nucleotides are TGCGCCAGCAGCCTCGACTTGGGGTCACCCCTCCACTTT. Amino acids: CASSLDLGSPLHF. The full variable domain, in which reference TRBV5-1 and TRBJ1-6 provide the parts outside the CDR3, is KAGVTQTPRYLIKTRGQQVTLSCSPISGHRSVSWYQQTPGQGLQFLFEYFSETQRNKGNFPGRFSGRQFSNSRSEMNVSTLELGDSALYLCASSLDLGSPLHFGNGTRLTVT.

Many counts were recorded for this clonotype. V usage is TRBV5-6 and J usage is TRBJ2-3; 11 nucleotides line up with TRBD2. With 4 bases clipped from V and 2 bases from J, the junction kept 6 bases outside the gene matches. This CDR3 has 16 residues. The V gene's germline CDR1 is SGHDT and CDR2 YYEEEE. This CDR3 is CASSPSGGRDTDTQYF. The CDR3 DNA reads TGTGCCAGCAGCCCTAGCGGGGGGCGGGACACAGATACGCAGTATTTT.

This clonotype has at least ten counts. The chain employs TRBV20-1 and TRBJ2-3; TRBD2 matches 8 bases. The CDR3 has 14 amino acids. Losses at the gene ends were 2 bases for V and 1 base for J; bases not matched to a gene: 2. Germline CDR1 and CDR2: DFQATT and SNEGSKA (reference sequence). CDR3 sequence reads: CSARLTSGTDTQYF. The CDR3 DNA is TGCAGTGCTAGATTGACTAGCGGCACAGATACGCAGTATTTT.

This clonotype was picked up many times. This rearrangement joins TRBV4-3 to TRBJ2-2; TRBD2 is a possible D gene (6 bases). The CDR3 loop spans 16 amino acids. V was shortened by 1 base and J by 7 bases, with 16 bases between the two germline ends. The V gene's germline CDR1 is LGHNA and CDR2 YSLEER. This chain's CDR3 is CASSQGRGKGGGELFF. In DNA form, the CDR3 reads TGCGCCAGCAGCCAAGGGAGGGGCAAGGGCGGCGGGGAGCTGTTTTTT.